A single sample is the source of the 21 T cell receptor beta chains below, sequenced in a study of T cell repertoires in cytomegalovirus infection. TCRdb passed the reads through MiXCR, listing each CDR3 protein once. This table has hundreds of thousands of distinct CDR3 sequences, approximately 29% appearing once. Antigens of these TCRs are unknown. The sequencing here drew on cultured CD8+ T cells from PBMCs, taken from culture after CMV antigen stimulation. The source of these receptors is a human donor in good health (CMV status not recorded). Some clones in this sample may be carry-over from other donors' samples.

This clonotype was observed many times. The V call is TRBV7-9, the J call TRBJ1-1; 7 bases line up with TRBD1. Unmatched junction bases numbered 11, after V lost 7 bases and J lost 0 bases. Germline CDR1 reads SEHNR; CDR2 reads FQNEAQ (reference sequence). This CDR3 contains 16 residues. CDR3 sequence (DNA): TGTGCCAGCACCACACACAGGGGTGCCGTGAACACTGAAGCTTTCTTT. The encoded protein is CASTTHRGAVNTEAFF.

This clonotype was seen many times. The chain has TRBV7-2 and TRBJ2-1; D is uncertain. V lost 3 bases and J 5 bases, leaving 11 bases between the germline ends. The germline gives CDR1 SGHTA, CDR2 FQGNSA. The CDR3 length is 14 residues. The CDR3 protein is CASSFGWGNNEQFF. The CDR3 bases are TGTGCCAGCAGCTTCGGATGGGGAAACAATGAGCAGTTCTTC. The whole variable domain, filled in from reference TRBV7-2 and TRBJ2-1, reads GAGVSQSPSNKVTEKGKDVELRCDPISGHTALYWYRQSLGQGLEFLIYFQGNSAPDKSGLPSDRFSAERTGGSVSTLTIQRTQQEDSAVYLCASSFGWGNNEQFFGPGTRLTVL.

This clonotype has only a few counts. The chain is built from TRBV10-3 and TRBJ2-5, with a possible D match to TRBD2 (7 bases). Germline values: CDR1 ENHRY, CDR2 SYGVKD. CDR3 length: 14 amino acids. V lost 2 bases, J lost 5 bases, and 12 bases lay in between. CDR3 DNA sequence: TGTGCCATCAGTGAGAAGGGGGGGCACGAGACCCAGTACTTC. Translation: CAISEKGGHETQYF.

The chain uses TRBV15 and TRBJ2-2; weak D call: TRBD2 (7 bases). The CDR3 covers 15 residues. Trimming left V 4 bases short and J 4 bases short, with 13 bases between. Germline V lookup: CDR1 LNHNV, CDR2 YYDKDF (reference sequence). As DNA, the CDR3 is TGTGCCACCAGCATAGGGGGGGACCTCACCGGGGAGCTGTTTTTT. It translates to CATSIGGDLTGELFF. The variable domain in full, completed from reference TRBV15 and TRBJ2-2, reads DAMVIQNPRYQVTQFGKPVTLSCSQTLNHNVMYWYQQKSSQAPKLLFHYYDKDFNNEADTPDNFQSRRPNTSFCFLDIRSPGLGDTAMYLCATSIGGDLTGELFFGEGSRLTVL.

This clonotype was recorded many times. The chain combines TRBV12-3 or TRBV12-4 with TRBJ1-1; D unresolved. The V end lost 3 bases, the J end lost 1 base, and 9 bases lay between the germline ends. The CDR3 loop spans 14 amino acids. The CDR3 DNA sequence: TGTGCCAGCAGTTTCGACGGGGAGAACACTGAAGCTTTCTTT. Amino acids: CASSFDGENTEAFF.

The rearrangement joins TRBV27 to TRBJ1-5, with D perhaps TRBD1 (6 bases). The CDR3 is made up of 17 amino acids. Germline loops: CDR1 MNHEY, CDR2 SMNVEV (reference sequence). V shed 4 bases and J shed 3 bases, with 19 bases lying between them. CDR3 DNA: TGTGCCAGCAGTTCCGCCCCTGGGGGGCATTCCAATCAGCCCCAGCATTTT. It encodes CASSSAPGGHSNQPQHF.

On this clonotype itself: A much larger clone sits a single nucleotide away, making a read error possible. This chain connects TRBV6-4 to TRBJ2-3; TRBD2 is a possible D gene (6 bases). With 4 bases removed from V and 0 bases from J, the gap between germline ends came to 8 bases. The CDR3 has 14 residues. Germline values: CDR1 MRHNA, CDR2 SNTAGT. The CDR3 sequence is CASSARGSTDTQYF. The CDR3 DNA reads TGTGCCAGCAGTGCTCGGGGGAGCACAGATACGCAGTATTTT.

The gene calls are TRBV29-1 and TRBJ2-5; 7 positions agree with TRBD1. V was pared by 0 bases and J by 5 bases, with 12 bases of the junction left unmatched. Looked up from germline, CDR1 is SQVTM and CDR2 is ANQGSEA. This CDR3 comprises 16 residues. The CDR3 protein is CSVEEAFEGAHETQYF. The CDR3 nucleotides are TGCAGCGTTGAAGAAGCGTTCGAGGGGGCACACGAGACCCAGTACTTC.

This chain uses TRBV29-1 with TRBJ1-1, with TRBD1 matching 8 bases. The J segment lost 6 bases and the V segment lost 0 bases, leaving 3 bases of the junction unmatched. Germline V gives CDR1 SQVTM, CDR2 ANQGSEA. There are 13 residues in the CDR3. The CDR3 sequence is CSVEDEDRAEAFF. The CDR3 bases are TGCAGCGTTGAAGATGAGGACAGGGCTGAAGCTTTCTTT.

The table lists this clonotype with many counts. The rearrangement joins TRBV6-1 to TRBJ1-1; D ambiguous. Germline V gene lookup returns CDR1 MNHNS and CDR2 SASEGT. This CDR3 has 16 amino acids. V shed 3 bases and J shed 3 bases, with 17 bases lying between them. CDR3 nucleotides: TGTGCCAGCAGTGAGCCCCACTGGGATGAGGACACTGAAGCTTTCTTT. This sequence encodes CASSEPHWDEDTEAFF.

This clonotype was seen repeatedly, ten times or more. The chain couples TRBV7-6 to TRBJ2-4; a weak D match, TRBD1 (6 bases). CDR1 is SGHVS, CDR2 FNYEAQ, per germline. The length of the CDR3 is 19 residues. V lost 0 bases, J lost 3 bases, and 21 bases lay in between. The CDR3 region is CASSLAVQGQDLGKNIQYF. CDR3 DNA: TGTGCCAGCAGCTTAGCCGTACAGGGTCAAGACTTAGGCAAAAACATTCAGTACTTC.

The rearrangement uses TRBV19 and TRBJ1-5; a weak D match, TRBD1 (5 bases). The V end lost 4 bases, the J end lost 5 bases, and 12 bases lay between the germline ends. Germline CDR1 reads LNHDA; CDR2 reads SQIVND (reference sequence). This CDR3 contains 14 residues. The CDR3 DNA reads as TGTGCCAGTAGTACCCGGGACTCCTATCAGCCCCAGCATTTT. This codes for CASSTRDSYQPQHF. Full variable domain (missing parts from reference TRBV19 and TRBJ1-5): DGGITQSPKYLFRKEGQNVTLSCEQNLNHDAMYWYRQDPGQGLRLIYYSQIVNDFQKGDIAEGYSVSREKKESFPLTVTSAQKNPTAFYLCASSTRDSYQPQHFGDGTRLSIL.

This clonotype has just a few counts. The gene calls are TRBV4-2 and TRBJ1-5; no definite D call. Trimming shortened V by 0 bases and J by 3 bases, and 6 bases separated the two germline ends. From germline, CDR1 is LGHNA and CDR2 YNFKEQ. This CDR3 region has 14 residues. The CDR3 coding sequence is TGTGCCAGCAGCCAAGACAGGATCAATCAGCCCCAGCATTTT. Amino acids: CASSQDRINQPQHF.

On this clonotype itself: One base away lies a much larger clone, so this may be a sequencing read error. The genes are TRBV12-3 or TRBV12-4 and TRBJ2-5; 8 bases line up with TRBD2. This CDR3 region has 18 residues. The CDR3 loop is CVSRLLGASGGVGETQYF. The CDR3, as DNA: TGTGTCAGCAGACTTTTAGGGGCCAGCGGGGGTGTGGGCGAGACCCAGTACTTC.

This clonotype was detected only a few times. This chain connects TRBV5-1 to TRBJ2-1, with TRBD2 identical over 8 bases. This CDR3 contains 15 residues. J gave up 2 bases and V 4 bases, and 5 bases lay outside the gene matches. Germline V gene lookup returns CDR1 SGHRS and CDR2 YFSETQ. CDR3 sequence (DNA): TGCGCCAGCAGCCAACTAGCGGCAGCCTACAATGAGCAGTTCTTC. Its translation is CASSQLAAAYNEQFF.

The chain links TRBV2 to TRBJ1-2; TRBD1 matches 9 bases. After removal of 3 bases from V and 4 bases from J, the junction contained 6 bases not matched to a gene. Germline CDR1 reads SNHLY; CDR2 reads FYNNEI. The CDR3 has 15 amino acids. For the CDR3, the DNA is TGTGCCAGCAGTGAGGGACAGGGAGTGGCCTATGGCTACACCTTC. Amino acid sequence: CASSEGQGVAYGYTF.

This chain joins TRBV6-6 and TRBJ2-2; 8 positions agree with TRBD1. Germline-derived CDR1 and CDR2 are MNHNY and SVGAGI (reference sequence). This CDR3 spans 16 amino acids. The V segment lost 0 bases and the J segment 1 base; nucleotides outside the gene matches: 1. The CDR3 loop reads CASSYSTGENTGELFF. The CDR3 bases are TGTGCCAGCAGTTACTCGACAGGGGAGAACACCGGGGAGCTGTTTTTT.

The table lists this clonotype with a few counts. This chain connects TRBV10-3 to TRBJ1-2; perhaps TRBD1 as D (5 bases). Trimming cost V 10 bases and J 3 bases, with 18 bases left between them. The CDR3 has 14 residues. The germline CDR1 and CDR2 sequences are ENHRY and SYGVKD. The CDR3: CATRDGDVYYGYTF. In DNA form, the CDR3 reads TGTGCCACCCGGGACGGGGACGTCTACTATGGCTACACCTTC.

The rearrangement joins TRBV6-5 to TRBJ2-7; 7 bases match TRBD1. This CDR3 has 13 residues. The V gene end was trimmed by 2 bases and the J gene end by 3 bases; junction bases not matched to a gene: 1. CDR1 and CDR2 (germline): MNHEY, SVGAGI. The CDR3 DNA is TGTGCCAGCAGTTACCGACAGGGCTACGAGCAGTACTTC. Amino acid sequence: CASSYRQGYEQYF.

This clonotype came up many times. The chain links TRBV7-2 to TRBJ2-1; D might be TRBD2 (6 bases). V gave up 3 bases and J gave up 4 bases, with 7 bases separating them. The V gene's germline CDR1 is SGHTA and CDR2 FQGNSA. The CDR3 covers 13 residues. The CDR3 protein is CASSFAGYNEQFF. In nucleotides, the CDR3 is TGTGCCAGCAGCTTTGCGGGGTACAATGAGCAGTTCTTC.

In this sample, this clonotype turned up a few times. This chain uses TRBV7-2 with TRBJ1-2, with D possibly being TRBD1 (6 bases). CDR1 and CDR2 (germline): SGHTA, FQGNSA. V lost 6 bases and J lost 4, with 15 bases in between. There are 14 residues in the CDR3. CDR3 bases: TGTGCCAGCAGAGGGATACAGGGTAGCTATGGCTACACCTTC. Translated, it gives CASRGIQGSYGYTF. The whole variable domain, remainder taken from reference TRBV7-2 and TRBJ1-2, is GAGVSQSPSNKVTEKGKDVELRCDPISGHTALYWYRQSLGQGLEFLIYFQGNSAPDKSGLPSDRFSAERTGGSVSTLTIQRTQQEDSAVYLCASRGIQGSYGYTFGSGTRLTVV.